This is a list of T cell receptor beta chains from one sample in a study of blood T cells in healthy people across ages. TCRdb called the 5' RACE reads again in MiXCR, with one record for every CDR3 protein. Counted here are 600,000 to 1,000,000 distinct CDR3 sequences, about 62% occurring once; the ten biggest clones make up around 22%. Sample: blood. The receptors shown here come from a man aged 25 to 40 in good health. The CDR3 runs from the conserved cysteine through the conserved F or W. A D gene is named only where the DNA matches it firmly. The size field is filled for only some rows; it gives once, few, many or a size class.

d_gene	v_gene	abundance	j_gene	CDR3aa	CDR3nt
TRBD2	TRBV20-1	few	TRBJ2-1	CSAPKAGTSGEQFF	TGCAGTGCCCCAAAAGCCGGGACTAGTGGAGAGCAGTTCTTC
TRBD1	TRBV11-2	NA	TRBJ2-5	CASSLWGQEETQYF	TGTGCCAGCAGCTTATGGGGACAGGAAGAGACCCAGTACTTC
NA	TRBV7-2	NA	TRBJ1-5	CASSPQGLPQHF	TGTGCCAGCAGCCCACAAGGGTTGCCCCAGCATTTT
NA	TRBV5-6	NA	TRBJ2-3	CASSLKAGNEQYFGPGTDTQYF	NA
NA	TRBV7-8	NA	TRBJ1-5	CASSRSLQNQPQHF	TGTGCCAGCAGCCGGTCCCTCCAAAATCAGCCCCAGCATTTT
NA	TRBV7-9	NA	TRBJ1-4	CASRPETGRGGSEKLFF	TGTGCCAGCAGACCAGAGACTGGACGGGGGGGCTCTGAAAAACTGTTTTTT
NA	TRBV7-9	once	TRBJ2-7	CASSFIRDEQYF	TGTGCCAGCAGCTTCATCAGGGACGAGCAGTACTTC
TRBD2	TRBV20-1	once	TRBJ2-1	CSAREGTSGRFLPYNEQFF	TGCAGTGCTAGAGAGGGGACTAGCGGGAGGTTTTTGCCCTACAATGAGCAGTTCTTC
TRBD2	TRBV7-2	NA	TRBJ2-7	CASSLHAAGGSYEQYF	TGTGCCAGCAGCCTTCACGCAGCGGGGGGCTCCTACGAGCAGTACTTC
NA	TRBV7-2	NA	TRBJ2-7	CASSFMDGAYEQYF	TGTGCCAGCAGCTTCATGGACGGAGCCTACGAGCAGTACTTC
TRBD2	TRBV20-1	NA	TRBJ2-5	CSTRGGLKLWDNEQYF	TGCAGTACTCGGGGGGGACTCAAACTTTGGGACAATGAGCAGTACTTC
NA	TRBV6-5	few	TRBJ1-2	CASSSHYGYTF	TGTGCCAGCAGTTCCCATTATGGCTACACCTTC
TRBD2	TRBV9	NA	TRBJ2-3	CASSLARTSDSTDTQYF	TGTGCCAGCAGCCTTGCCCGGACTAGCGATAGCACAGATACGCAGTATTTT
NA	TRBV21-1	few	TRBJ2-7	CASIEGAHEQYF	TGTGCCAGCATCGAGGGGGCGCACGAGCAGTACTTC
TRBD1	TRBV29-1	few	TRBJ2-1	CSGRGTAQHYNEQFF	TGCAGCGGAAGAGGGACAGCCCAACACTACAATGAGCAGTTCTTC
TRBD2	TRBV11-2	NA	TRBJ2-3	CASSLAPETSGGTTDTQYF	TGTGCCAGCAGCTTAGCCCCCGAGACTAGCGGGGGGACCACAGATACGCAGTATTTT
NA	TRBV28	NA	TRBJ1-4	CASSSRGGGNEKLFF	TGTGCCAGCAGTTCCAGAGGCGGTGGTAATGAAAAACTGTTTTTT
TRBD2	TRBV4-3	NA	TRBJ2-1	CASSPAAGVWNEQFF	TGCGCCAGCAGCCCCGCCGCGGGAGTTTGGAATGAGCAGTTCTTC
NA	TRBV7-9	once	TRBJ2-5	CASSPGGGVAQETQYF	TGTGCCAGCAGCCCGGGTGGCGGGGTAGCGCAAGAGACCCAGTACTTC
NA	TRBV4-3	NA	TRBJ2-7	CASSQGAAGSYEQYF	TGCGCCAGCAGCCAAGGAGCCGCGGGGTCCTACGAGCAGTACTTC
NA	TRBV29-1	few	TRBJ2-7	CSVKGGLKYEQYF	TGCAGCGTTAAGGGAGGTCTAAAGTACGAGCAGTACTTC
NA	TRBV20-1	few	TRBJ2-7	CSAPGYRTSYEQYF	TGCAGTGCCCCCGGGTACAGGACCTCCTACGAGCAGTACTTC
TRBD1	TRBV7-2	NA	TRBJ2-7	CASSLGDRGFYEQYF	TGTGCCAGCAGCTTAGGGGACAGGGGCTTTTACGAGCAGTACTTC
TRBD1	TRBV20-1	NA	TRBJ1-2	CSADRGVNYGYTF	TGCAGTGCCGACAGGGGAGTCAACTATGGCTACACCTTC
NA	TRBV20-1	NA	TRBJ2-3	CSARRVDTQYF	TGCAGTGCTCGAAGGGTCGATACGCAGTATTTT
NA	TRBV28	few	TRBJ2-7	CASSLRAGIYEQYF	TGTGCCAGCAGTTTAAGGGCGGGGATCTACGAGCAGTACTTC
NA	TRBV10-3	NA	TRBJ2-6	CAISGGQSGANVLTF	TGTGCCATCAGTGGGGGCCAATCTGGGGCCAACGTCCTGACTTTC
TRBD1	TRBV5-1	NA	TRBJ1-1	CASSSSGTANTEAFF	TGCGCCAGCAGCTCCTCCGGGACAGCTAACACTGAAGCTTTCTTT
NA	TRBV6-5	once	TRBJ2-3	CASSPLLRRATDTQYF	TGTGCCAGCTCCCCGTTGCTCAGAAGAGCCACAGATACGCAGTATTTT
TRBD1	TRBV2	NA	TRBJ1-2	CASSERDRDNYGYTF	TGTGCCAGCAGTGAACGGGACAGAGATAACTATGGCTACACCTTC
TRBD1	TRBV3-1	NA	TRBJ1-5	CASSERQGIFQPQHF	TGTGCCAGCAGCGAAAGACAGGGAATATTTCAGCCCCAGCATTTT
NA	TRBV29-1	NA	TRBJ2-5	CSADPARYQETQYF	TGCAGCGCTGACCCCGCTCGGTACCAAGAGACCCAGTACTTC
TRBD2	TRBV20-1	NA	TRBJ2-5	CSAPSQRGGSETQYF	TGCAGTGCTCCATCCCAGCGGGGGGGTTCAGAGACCCAGTACTTC
NA	TRBV18	NA	TRBJ1-4	CASSSPDEEKLFF	TGTGCCAGCTCATCCCCCGACGAGGAAAAACTGTTTTTT
TRBD2	TRBV11-2	NA	TRBJ2-5	CASSLFGGGQETQYF	TGTGCCAGCAGCTTATTCGGGGGGGGCCAAGAGACCCAGTACTTC
TRBD1	TRBV6-2/TRBV6-3	NA	TRBJ2-5	CASRKGTVLGETQYF	TGTGCCAGCAGAAAAGGGACAGTCCTTGGGGAGACCCAGTACTTC
NA	TRBV3-1	once	TRBJ2-5	CASSQGGKQETQYF	TGTGCCAGCAGCCAGGGGGGAAAACAAGAGACCCAGTACTTC
TRBD1	TRBV30	NA	TRBJ2-1	CAWRVIMRGPVDEQFF	TGTGCCTGGAGGGTGATTATGAGGGGGCCGGTCGATGAGCAGTTCTTC
NA	TRBV20-1	few	TRBJ2-7	CSAIWREDEQYF	TGCAGTGCTATCTGGCGGGAAGACGAGCAGTACTTC
NA	TRBV29-1	NA	TRBJ2-3	CSVDATTDTQYF	TGCAGCGTTGACGCGACCACAGATACGCAGTATTTT
NA	TRBV29-1	NA	TRBJ2-7	CSVGPQRSYEQYF	TGCAGCGTTGGGCCCCAGAGATCCTACGAGCAGTACTTC
NA	TRBV6-6	NA	TRBJ1-1	CASTEGSTEAFF	TGTGCCAGCACCGAGGGGAGCACTGAAGCTTTCTTT
NA	TRBV6-1	NA	TRBJ1-2	CASSEALGALRYGYTF	TGTGCCAGCAGTGAAGCGTTGGGGGCGCTCCGGTATGGCTACACCTTC
NA	TRBV6-5	NA	TRBJ1-6	CASRLSLIDSPLHF	TGTGCCAGCAGATTGAGTTTGATCGATTCACCCCTCCACTTT
NA	TRBV3-1	NA	TRBJ2-1	CASSQVANRASWGNEQFF	TGTGCCAGCAGCCAAGTAGCCAACCGAGCTAGCTGGGGAAATGAGCAGTTCTTC
TRBD2	TRBV7-2	few	TRBJ2-3	CASSRSGRPISTDTQYF	TGTGCCAGCAGCCGTAGCGGGAGGCCGATCAGCACAGATACGCAGTATTTT
NA	TRBV7-2	NA	TRBJ1-2	CASPGYGGYTF	TGTGCCAGCCCCGGGTATGGAGGCTACACCTTC
NA	TRBV4-2	NA	TRBJ1-1	CASSQVPSMNTEAFF	TGTGCCAGCAGCCAAGTCCCGTCTATGAACACTGAAGCTTTCTTT
TRBD1	TRBV28	NA	TRBJ1-2	CASSPYTGQAGGYTF	TGTGCCAGCAGTCCGTATACTGGACAGGCAGGTGGCTACACCTTC
NA	TRBV20-1	few	TRBJ1-6	CSAIGAANSPLHF	TGCAGTGCTATTGGGGCAGCCAATTCACCCCTCCACTTT
NA	TRBV2	NA	TRBJ1-1	CASSDLRGRGNTEAFF	TGTGCCAGCAGTGACCTGCGGGGGAGGGGGAACACTGAAGCTTTCTTT
NA	TRBV5-1	NA	TRBJ2-7	CASSGTGRPTYEQYF	TGCGCCAGCAGCGGAACAGGGAGGCCCACCTACGAGCAGTACTTC
NA	TRBV7-2	few	TRBJ1-6	CASSANGADQFSPLHF	TGTGCCAGCAGCGCAAATGGTGCGGACCAGTTTTCACCCCTCCACTTT